The 23 T cell receptor beta chains given below trace back to one sample, sequenced in a study of shared clonotypes between healthy human individuals. The data were produced by immunoSEQ multiplex PCR, yet TCRdb's version contains in-frame clones alone and is incomplete. The repertoire consists of millions of clones, with around 94% occurring once and the leading ten covering more than 0.12%. The specimen sequenced was naive CD4+ T cells sorted from blood. Subset of the sample: CD45RA+ positively selected. Receptors were obtained from a man aged 18-30 years in good health.

This clone was seen a single time. This chain joins TRBV30 and TRBJ2-5, with D possibly TRBD1 on 5 matching bases. CDR3 length equals 15 residues. Trimming left V 0 bases short and J 1 base short, with 12 bases between. Per the germline V gene, CDR1 is GTSNPN and CDR2 is SVGIG (reference sequence). The CDR3 DNA reads TGTGCCTGGAGTGTATCAAGGGGTCTCCAAGAGACCCAGTACTTC. Amino acids: CAWSVSRGLQETQYF. The full variable domain, rest sourced from reference TRBV30 and TRBJ2-5, is SQTIHQWPATLVQPVGSPLSLECTVEGTSNPNLYWYRQAAGRGLQLLFYSVGIGQISSEVPQNLSASRPQDRQFILSSKKLLLSDSGFYLCAWSVSRGLQETQYFGPGTRLLVL.

V and J are TRBV5-1 and TRBJ2-1; perhaps TRBD2 as D (5 bases). Trimming took off 0 bases at V and 8 bases at J, with 12 bases between the two ends. CDR3 size: 14 residues. Germline V CDR1 and CDR2: SGHRS, YFSETQ. CDR3 amino acids: CASSLETNRDEQFF. CDR3 nucleotide sequence: TGCGCCAGCAGCTTGGAGACTAACCGCGATGAGCAGTTCTTC.

The V and J genes are TRBV10-3 and TRBJ2-7, with 7 bases matching TRBD1. J was trimmed by 3 bases and V by 5 bases; bases with no gene match: 1. The CDR3 consists of 12 residues. Per the germline V gene, CDR1 is ENHRY and CDR2 is SYGVKD. CDR3 sequence reads: CAISTGDYEQYF. For the CDR3, the DNA is TGTGCCATCAGTACAGGGGACTACGAGCAGTACTTC.

CDR3 nucleotide sequence: TGTGCCAGCAGTTACTTAGGGGGTTTTAGTCCAGATACGCAGTATTTT. It codes for CASSYLGGFSPDTQYF. J is TRBJ2-3 and V is TRBV6-6; possible D gene TRBD1, 6 bases. This CDR3 region has 16 residues. Germline V gene data show CDR1 as MNHNY and CDR2 as SVGAGI (reference sequence). Trimming left V 1 base short and J 4 bases short, with 15 bases between.

This chain uses TRBV2 with TRBJ2-1, with 12 nucleotides matching TRBD2. V was clipped by 3 bases and J by 2 bases; unmatched bases: 5. Germline lookup yields CDR1 SNHLY and CDR2 FYNNEI. The CDR3 is 17 amino acids. The CDR3 DNA sequence: TGTGCCAGCAGTGATTCCTGGACTAGCGGGGCCTACAATGAGCAGTTCTTC. Amino acids: CASSDSWTSGAYNEQFF.

The chain has TRBV2 and TRBJ2-1, with TRBD2 matching over 13 bases. The CDR3 covers 15 residues. The trim removed 7 bases at V and 4 bases at J, leaving 4 bases unmatched. The germline V gene encodes CDR1 SNHLY and CDR2 FYNNEI. The CDR3 coding sequence is TGTGCCAGCATGAGGACTAGCGGGAGTTACAATGAGCAGTTCTTC. This sequence encodes CASMRTSGSYNEQFF.

The chain links TRBV18 to TRBJ2-1; TRBD2 matches at 12 bases. CDR3 length equals 15 residues. Germline V CDR1 and CDR2: KGHSH, LQKENI. With V trimmed by 6 bases and J by 6 bases, 6 bases remained unmatched. CDR3 amino acids: CASSQTSGGSNEQFF. The CDR3, as DNA: TGTGCCAGCTCCCAGACTAGCGGGGGATCCAATGAGCAGTTCTTC.

Points on this clone: Since no conserved phenylalanine or tryptophan closes the CDR3, a read error is the likely cause. The DNA is left out, because the CDR3 cannot be placed on it with certainty; the CDR3 is given as TCRdb lists it. The chain has TRBV2 and TRBJ2-7; the table's D call TRBD1 went unverified against the DNA. CDR1 is SNHLY and CDR2 is FYNNEI in the germline V gene. A total of 12 residues make up the CDR3, ends included. The CDR3 loop reads CASSETGLFPTI.

In regard to this clone: The identical CDR3 is also encoded by other nucleotide sequences in the sample. The CDR3 DNA reads as TGCGCCAGCAGCCAAGTCCTGCAAGAGACCCAGTACTTC. It is translated as CASSQVLQETQYF. This chain links TRBV4-1 with TRBJ2-5; D is undetermined. The germline V gene has CDR1 MGHRA and CDR2 YSYEKL. This CDR3 contains 13 residues. Trimming took 1 base from V and 2 from J, leaving 5 bases between them.

The chain uses TRBV5-1 and TRBJ2-2, with D maybe TRBD1 (6 bases). The CDR3 sequence is 16 residues long. Germline loops: CDR1 SGHRS, CDR2 YFSETQ. V was shortened by 4 bases and J by 6 bases, with 19 bases between the two germline ends. The CDR3 loop is CASSQPAGVIPGELFF. The DNA for the CDR3 is TGCGCCAGCAGCCAGCCGGCAGGGGTTATTCCCGGGGAGCTGTTTTTT.

Only a few counts were recorded for this clone. This CDR3 is also generated by other DNA sequences in the sample. The chain joins TRBV5-1 to TRBJ2-7; D not resolved. Germline assignment: CDR1 SGHRS and CDR2 YFSETQ. The CDR3 loop spans 13 amino acids. Between the trimmed V and J ends, which lost 0 bases and 1 base, there was a span of 5 bases. The CDR3, as DNA: TGCGCCAGCAGCTTGGCCGGGTCCTACGAGCAGTACTTC. Translating gives CASSLAGSYEQYF.

J is TRBJ2-2 and V is TRBV2; D remains ambiguous. CDR3 length: 12 amino acids. CDR1 and CDR2 (germline): SNHLY, FYNNEI. V lost 2 bases to trimming and J lost 7 bases, with 5 bases between them. The CDR3 DNA reads as TGTGCCAGCAGTGAAATGGGCGGGGAGCTGTTTTTT. It yields the protein CASSEMGGELFF.

The chain is built from TRBV30 and TRBJ2-1; D call uncertain. V was clipped by 0 bases and J by 6 bases, with 15 bases between them. Per the germline V gene, CDR1 is GTSNPN and CDR2 is SVGIG (reference sequence). There are 15 residues in the CDR3. The CDR3 sequence: CAWSVLSRSVNEQFF. The CDR3 coding sequence is TGTGCCTGGAGTGTATTGTCCAGGAGCGTCAATGAGCAGTTCTTC.

Of note for this clone: This sample includes further DNA sequences coding for the same CDR3. The CDR3 loop reads CASSDSNEQFF. In DNA, the CDR3 is TGTGCCAGCAGTGACAGCAATGAGCAGTTCTTC. The chain carries TRBV6-1 and TRBJ2-1, with D unclear. Germline lookup yields CDR1 MNHNS and CDR2 SASEGT. The CDR3 covers 11 residues. V lost 3 bases, J lost 6 bases, and 3 bases lay in between.

The chain combines TRBV7-9 with TRBJ1-5; D call uncertain. The CDR3 is 13 residues long. Germline assignment: CDR1 SEHNR and CDR2 FQNEAQ (reference sequence). V gave up 4 bases and J gave up 7 bases, with 11 bases separating them. The CDR3 DNA sequence: TGTGCCAGCAGCTCGGAGACGGGCCAGCCCCAGCATTTT. This gives the protein CASSSETGQPQHF.

The chain couples TRBV27 to TRBJ2-4; D is perhaps TRBD2 (6 bases). Germline V gives CDR1 MNHEY, CDR2 SMNVEV (reference sequence). The CDR3 is 13 residues long. Between the trimmed V and J ends, which lost 4 bases and 8 bases, there was a span of 12 bases. CDR3 coding DNA: TGTGCCAGCAGTTACGGGGAGGCAGACATTCAGTACTTC. Its protein is CASSYGEADIQYF.

This rearrangement joins TRBV2 to TRBJ2-3, with D unresolved. Germline V gene sequence: CDR1 SNHLY, CDR2 FYNNEI. This CDR3 is built from 14 residues. The ends were cut back, 5 bases at V and 0 bases at J, with 9 bases in the middle. The chain's CDR3 is CASSFTRSTDTQYF. The CDR3 nucleotides are TGTGCCAGCAGTTTTACACGGAGCACAGATACGCAGTATTTT.

The rearrangement joins TRBV28 to TRBJ2-7; D is perhaps TRBD1 (6 bases). CDR1 MDHEN and CDR2 SYDVKM come from the germline V gene. Trimming took 7 bases from V and 4 from J, leaving 14 bases between them. The CDR3 extends over 13 amino acids. The CDR3 nucleotides read TGTGCCAGCATCAGTGGACAGCAGTACGAGCAGTACTTC. Translated: CASISGQQYEQYF.

V gene TRBV5-1 combines with J gene TRBJ1-5, with D unclear. The CDR3 spans 14 residues. V was cut by 5 bases and J by 1 base, with 10 bases left in between. Per germline, CDR1 SGHRS and CDR2 YFSETQ. The DNA of the CDR3 is TGCGCCAGCAGTGATGGAGGGAGCAATCAGCCCCAGCATTTT. This gives the protein CASSDGGSNQPQHF.

The gene calls are TRBV20-1 and TRBJ1-4; D gene ambiguous. CDR1 DFQATT and CDR2 SNEGSKA come from the germline V gene (reference sequence). The CDR3 is made up of 11 amino acids. With 7 bases removed from V and 6 bases from J, the gap between germline ends came to 9 bases. CDR3 in amino acids: CSGTRDEKLFF. The CDR3 region has the DNA TGCAGTGGTACACGGGATGAAAAACTGTTTTTT.

V is TRBV6-1 and J is TRBJ2-2, with D possibly being TRBD2 (7 bases). There are 14 residues in the CDR3. Trimming removed 8 bases from V and 4 bases from J, with 14 bases in between. Germline V gives CDR1 MNHNS, CDR2 SASEGT. The CDR3 DNA follows: TGTGCCAGCTGGGGGGGGGCAGTCACCGGGGAGCTGTTTTTT. It translates to CASWGGAVTGELFF.

J is TRBJ2-2 and V is TRBV5-1, with 7 bases aligning to TRBD1. The V gene's germline CDR1 is SGHRS and CDR2 YFSETQ. V lost 4 bases, J lost 4 bases, and 7 bases stayed unmatched. This CDR3 comprises 15 residues. The CDR3 here is CASSATGTVTGELFF. The CDR3 nucleotides are TGCGCCAGCAGCGCCACAGGGACAGTCACCGGGGAGCTGTTTTTT.

This chain uses TRBV6-5 with TRBJ1-4; D gene unclear. The CDR3 is made up of 14 amino acids. The V end was cut by 6 bases, the J end by 6 bases, with 14 bases between. Germline loops: CDR1 MNHEY, CDR2 SVGAGI. The CDR3 sequence: CASRYRVRDEKLFF. CDR3 DNA: TGTGCCAGCAGATACCGGGTTCGAGATGAAAAACTGTTTTTT.